The 3 T cell receptor beta chains in this list originate from one sample, sequenced in a study of regulatory T cells in long-lasting Graves disease. To make TCR beta libraries, researchers used iRepertoire HTBI primers and Arm-PCR of CDR3 regions. Using its own MiXCR run on the multiplex PCR reads, TCRdb lists one record per CDR3 protein. This table has 360,000 or so distinct CDR3 sequences, around 23% appearing once. Time point of the sample: persistent/refractory GD, antithyroid drugs over 5 years with positive TRAb. Making the TCR library involved RNA that had been extracted from PBMCs. Sequencing was performed on peripheral blood mononuclear cells (PBMCs), taken when the disease was refractory, from a patient treated with antithyroid drugs. The receptors shown here come from a woman aged 40-49 years with Graves disease.

The chain links TRBV30 to TRBJ1-4, with a possible D match to TRBD1 (5 bases). Trimming stripped 2 bases from V and 8 bases from J, with 15 bases between. CDR3 length: 14 residues. Germline V gene lookup returns CDR1 GTSNPN and CDR2 SVGIG (reference sequence). This chain's CDR3 is CAWSRGGRGEKLFF. The CDR3 region has the DNA TGTGCCTGGAGTAGGGGTGGAAGGGGCGAAAAACTGTTTTTT.

This clonotype was found many times. For the CDR3, the DNA is TGTGCCAGCAGCTTAGAGCTGACCGGGGAGCTGTTTTTT. It codes for CASSLELTGELFF. The genes are TRBV7-9 and TRBJ2-2, with D unclear. Trimming pared 1 base from V and 5 bases from J, leaving 5 bases between. The CDR3 runs to 13 residues. Germline CDR1 reads SEHNR; CDR2 reads FQNEAQ (reference sequence). The variable domain in full, with the rest retrieved from reference TRBV7-9 and TRBJ2-2, is DTGVSQNPRHKITKRGQNVTFRCDPISEHNRLYWYRQTLGQGPEFLTYFQNEAQLEKSRLLSDRFSAERPKGSFSTLEIQRTEQGDSAMYLCASSLELTGELFFGEGSRLTVL.

This clonotype has at least ten counts. The V gene is TRBV29-1, the J gene TRBJ2-5; D assignment may be TRBD1 or TRBD2 (5 bases each). Germline V gene data show CDR1 as SQVTM and CDR2 as ANQGSEA. CDR3 size: 13 residues. V was trimmed by 6 bases and J by 5 bases, leaving 16 bases between them. CDR3 protein: CSVRGSGSETQYF. In nucleotides, the CDR3 is TGCAGCGTGAGGGGATCAGGCTCGGAGACCCAGTACTTC.